This entry concerns a single T cell receptor (beta chain). Under the authors' procedure: The authors estimated nucleated cell counts from reference gene primer amplification. Only in-frame clones appear in the TCRdb table, and some are missing; sequencing was by immunoSEQ multiplex PCR. V and J calls and clone size follow that table, whereas D and trimming were derived from the DNA. The sample has over 200,000 clones, 65% to 90% seen once. This study enrolled people aged 18 to 89 from approximately 25 US geographic areas. Within 2 weeks before study entry, exposed participants met a COVID-19 case. This entry comes from a study of blood T cell repertoires in COVID-19. The wider study: T cells, B-cell-depleted T cells, or PBMCs supplied cDNA or gDNA.

Germline V gene sequence: CDR1 LNHDA, CDR2 SQIVND (reference sequence). The CDR3 runs 16 residues. V dropped 1 base and J dropped 0 bases, with 10 bases sitting between them. The TCR sequence derives from a woman in her 30s who had been exposed to COVID-19. The chain links TRBV19 to TRBJ1-3, with a weak D call TRBD1 (5 bases). The sample was PBMCs or T cells enriched from blood (not recorded which). For the CDR3, the DNA is TGTGCCAGTAGTATAGGGGGCAGCCGCTCTGGAAACACCATATATTTT. Residues: CASSIGGSRSGNTIYF.